Listed here are 21 T cell receptor beta chains from one sample, sequenced in a study of pediatric ulcerative colitis. Sequencing was performed with immunoSEQ multiplex PCR; in TCRdb, only in-frame clones are kept and a portion is missing. The sample lists about 64,000 clones, 80% to 90% seen once, with approximately 3.5% in the top ten. Input material: blood. These receptors originate from a boy between 5 and 17 years old with severe ulcerative colitis.

The chain joins TRBV7-2 to TRBJ2-7, with TRBD1 as a possible D gene (6 bases). The CDR3 runs to 15 residues. V lost 5 bases and J 2 bases, leaving 16 bases between the germline ends. The germline CDR1 and CDR2 sequences are SGHTA and FQGNSA. In DNA form, the CDR3 reads TGTGCCAGCAGCCGAGGAGTACAGGGAACCTACGAGCAGTACTTC. Its protein product is CASSRGVQGTYEQYF. Complete variable domain (other parts from reference TRBV7-2 and TRBJ2-7): GAGVSQSPSNKVTEKGKDVELRCDPISGHTALYWYRQSLGQGLEFLIYFQGNSAPDKSGLPSDRFSAERTGGSVSTLTIQRTQQEDSAVYLCASSRGVQGTYEQYFGPGTRLTVT.

The chain employs TRBV13 and TRBJ2-1, with 13 nucleotides matching TRBD2. The CDR3 loop spans 16 amino acids. The germline CDR1 and CDR2 sequences are PRHDT and FYEKMQ (reference sequence). V was clipped by 5 bases and J by 6 bases; unmatched bases: 7. CDR3 DNA: TGTGCCAGCAGCATGTGGACTAGCGGGAGAGGCAATGAGCAGTTCTTC. The encoded protein is CASSMWTSGRGNEQFF.

This sequence joins TRBV11-2 and TRBJ1-1; the match to TRBD1 covers 7 bases. Losses at the gene ends were 1 base for V and 1 base for J; bases not matched to a gene: 6. The CDR3 spans 16 residues. Germline V gives CDR1 SGHAT, CDR2 FQNNGV. CDR3: CASSLAGTAQNTEAFF. In DNA, the CDR3 is TGTGCCAGCAGCTTAGCCGGGACAGCACAGAACACTGAAGCTTTCTTT. Complete variable domain (other parts from reference TRBV11-2 and TRBJ1-1): EAGVAQSPRYKIIEKRQSVAFWCNPISGHATLYWYQQILGQGPKLLIQFQNNGVVDDSQLPKDRFSAERLKGVDSTLKIQPAKLEDSAVYLCASSLAGTAQNTEAFFGQGTRLTVV.

The chain is built from TRBV4-2 and TRBJ2-1; 10 nucleotides align to TRBD1. Germline assignment: CDR1 LGHNA and CDR2 YNFKEQ. The CDR3 runs to 17 residues. V trimming: 1 base; J trimming: 4 bases; junction bases outside the gene matches: 7. DNA of the CDR3: TGTGCCAGCAGCCAAGGGCCCCAGGGACAGGGGTACAATGAGCAGTTCTTC. This sequence encodes CASSQGPQGQGYNEQFF.

The chain couples TRBV5-6 to TRBJ2-2, with 9 bases that match TRBD2. J gave up 6 bases and V 2 bases, and 11 bases lay outside the gene matches. Per the germline V gene, CDR1 is SGHDT and CDR2 is YYEEEE. There are 17 residues in the CDR3. The CDR3 reads CASSFVGRVAGAGELFF. The CDR3 coding sequence is TGTGCCAGCAGCTTCGTGGGTAGGGTAGCGGGAGCCGGGGAGCTGTTTTTT. The whole variable domain, filled in from reference TRBV5-6 and TRBJ2-2, reads DAGVTQSPTHLIKTRGQQVTLRCSPKSGHDTVSWYQQALGQGPQFIFQYYEEEERQRGNFPDRFSGHQFPNYSSELNVNALLLGDSALYLCASSFVGRVAGAGELFFGEGSRLTVL.

This clone has a handful of counts. The chain is built from TRBV30 and TRBJ1-5; D ambiguous. Germline values: CDR1 GTSNPN, CDR2 SVGIG (reference sequence). V was trimmed by 0 bases and J by 4 bases, leaving 10 bases between them. CDR3 size: 14 residues. The CDR3 reads CAWSVGGNNQPQHF. The CDR3 region has the DNA TGTGCCTGGAGTGTGGGAGGGAATAATCAGCCCCAGCATTTT. Using reference TRBV30 and TRBJ1-5 for the parts outside the CDR3, the full variable domain is SQTIHQWPATLVQPVGSPLSLECTVEGTSNPNLYWYRQAAGRGLQLLFYSVGIGQISSEVPQNLSASRPQDRQFILSSKKLLLSDSGFYLCAWSVGGNNQPQHFGDGTRLSIL.

This clone was seen once. V usage is TRBV29-1 and J usage is TRBJ2-7; D may be TRBD1 (7 bases). The V gene lost 0 bases and the J gene lost 4 bases, with 13 bases spanning the gap. This CDR3 has 14 residues. The germline CDR1 and CDR2 sequences are SQVTM and ANQGSEA. The CDR3 sequence: CSVEDPSGGYEQYF. CDR3 in DNA: TGCAGCGTTGAAGATCCATCAGGGGGGTACGAGCAGTACTTC.

The chain employs TRBV7-9 and TRBJ2-5, with TRBD1 as a possible D gene (6 bases). Germline CDR1 is SEHNR and CDR2 is FQNEAQ (reference sequence). With 5 bases removed from V and 1 base from J, the gap between germline ends came to 11 bases. This CDR3 has 14 amino acids. The CDR3 loop reads CASSKSTGQETQYF. As DNA, the CDR3 is TGTGCCAGCAGCAAATCGACAGGCCAAGAGACCCAGTACTTC.

The chain carries TRBV19 and TRBJ2-7; tentative D call: TRBD1 (6 bases). Per germline, CDR1 LNHDA and CDR2 SQIVND (reference sequence). This CDR3 has 14 residues. V was cut by 5 bases and J by 6 bases, with 17 bases left in between. CDR3 amino acids: CASSPFQGPGEQYF. CDR3 sequence (DNA): TGTGCCAGTAGTCCCTTCCAGGGGCCGGGCGAGCAGTACTTC.

This clone has more than one count but fewer than ten. The chain uses TRBV28 and TRBJ1-4; no reliable D call. The CDR3 is made up of 15 amino acids. The germline V gene has CDR1 MDHEN and CDR2 SYDVKM. V shed 4 bases and J shed 8 bases, with 17 bases lying between them. CDR3 protein: CASSYRLTTEEKLFF. CDR3 coding DNA: TGTGCCAGCAGTTATAGATTGACAACCGAGGAAAAACTGTTTTTT.

The chain uses TRBV28 and TRBJ2-3; 15 positions agree with TRBD2. In germline, CDR1 is MDHEN, CDR2 SYDVKM. The CDR3 totals 17 residues. V shed 5 bases and J 6 bases; nucleotides not matched to a gene: 9. The CDR3 DNA sequence: TGTGCCAGCAGTCTCGGACTAGCGGGAGGGGTTCGGGATACGCAGTATTTT. It specifies CASSLGLAGGVRDTQYF.

This clone was detected only once. The chain combines TRBV18 with TRBJ2-3; no definite D call. The CDR3 is made up of 13 amino acids. Trimming stripped 3 bases from V and 3 bases from J, with 7 bases between. Germline lookup yields CDR1 KGHSH and CDR2 LQKENI. CDR3 protein: CASSPSLTDTQYF. The CDR3 DNA is TGTGCCAGCTCACCTTCCCTTACAGATACGCAGTATTTT.

The rearrangement links TRBV19 to TRBJ2-3; 8 nucleotides align to TRBD2. The V gene end was trimmed by 3 bases and the J gene end by 2 bases; junction bases not matched to a gene: 7. From germline, CDR1 is LNHDA and CDR2 SQIVND (reference sequence). This CDR3 has 16 amino acids. CDR3 protein: CASSIRASGYTDTQYF. CDR3 nucleotide sequence: TGTGCCAGTAGTATCAGAGCTAGCGGGTACACAGATACGCAGTATTTT.

The chain employs TRBV30 and TRBJ1-4; tentative D call: TRBD1 (5 bases). Germline values: CDR1 GTSNPN, CDR2 SVGIG (reference sequence). V lost 4 bases and J lost 4, with 13 bases in between. The CDR3 sequence is 14 residues long. CDR3 bases: TGTGCCTGGAATTCACAAGGGGTTAATGAAAAACTGTTTTTT. Its translation: CAWNSQGVNEKLFF.

J is TRBJ1-1 and V is TRBV2; a possible D gene is TRBD1 (6 bases). The CDR3 runs 13 residues. Germline CDR1 SNHLY, CDR2 FYNNEI. The V and J ends lost 6 bases and 1 base respectively, with 9 bases between them. The CDR3 DNA reads TGTGCCAGCAGACAGGGTGGGAACACTGAAGCTTTCTTT. This codes for CASRQGGNTEAFF.

This chain joins TRBV18 and TRBJ2-1; 7 bases align to TRBD2. J gave up 10 bases and V 3 bases, and 12 bases lay outside the gene matches. The CDR3 covers 15 residues. Germline assignment: CDR1 KGHSH and CDR2 LQKENI. CDR3 amino acids: CASSPLAEVSEEQFF. CDR3 nucleotides: TGTGCCAGCTCACCTCTAGCGGAGGTTTCGGAAGAGCAGTTCTTC.

The rearrangement uses TRBV2 and TRBJ1-5; D uncertain. V lost 4 bases, J lost 6 bases, and 13 bases lay in between. The germline CDR1 and CDR2 sequences are SNHLY and FYNNEI. The CDR3 runs 14 residues. CDR3 protein: CASSAGGRGQPQHF. CDR3 bases: TGTGCCAGCAGTGCAGGAGGGCGAGGTCAGCCCCAGCATTTT.

In DNA, the CDR3 is TGTGCCAGTAGTCAACAGGGCTACGAGCAGTACTTC. Protein: CASSQQGYEQYF. This chain joins TRBV19 and TRBJ2-7; D is possibly TRBD1 (6 bases). The CDR3 has 12 amino acids. Germline lookup yields CDR1 LNHDA and CDR2 SQIVND (reference sequence). The ends were cut back, 5 bases at V and 3 bases at J, with 8 bases in the middle. The whole variable domain, filled in from reference TRBV19 and TRBJ2-7, reads DGGITQSPKYLFRKEGQNVTLSCEQNLNHDAMYWYRQDPGQGLRLIYYSQIVNDFQKGDIAEGYSVSREKKESFPLTVTSAQKNPTAFYLCASSQQGYEQYFGPGTRLTVT.

The J gene is TRBJ2-6, the V gene TRBV13; unclear D gene. CDR3 length: 14 amino acids. Germline values: CDR1 PRHDT, CDR2 FYEKMQ (reference sequence). V lost 8 bases and J 0 bases, leaving 8 bases between the germline ends. Here the CDR3 reads CASGWSSGANVLTF. CDR3 nucleotides: TGTGCCAGCGGCTGGAGCTCTGGGGCCAACGTCCTGACTTTC.

The chain links TRBV27 to TRBJ2-2; the match to TRBD2 covers 7 bases. V was clipped by 3 bases and J by 6 bases; unmatched bases: 1. Germline V gene sequence: CDR1 MNHEY, CDR2 SMNVEV (reference sequence). The CDR3 covers 13 residues. The DNA of the CDR3 is TGTGCCAGCAGTTTCGCGGGGGCCGGGGAGCTGTTTTTT. Translating it yields CASSFAGAGELFF.

This clone was recorded once. The chain links TRBV13 to TRBJ2-1, with TRBD2 matching 14 bases. This CDR3 region has 16 residues. V lost 5 bases, J lost 7 bases, and 7 bases stayed unmatched. Germline V CDR1 and CDR2: PRHDT, FYEKMQ (reference sequence). The CDR3 nucleotides read TGTGCCAGCAGCCCACCCGGGACTAGCGGGAGTAATGAGCAGTTCTTC. Translated, it gives CASSPPGTSGSNEQFF.